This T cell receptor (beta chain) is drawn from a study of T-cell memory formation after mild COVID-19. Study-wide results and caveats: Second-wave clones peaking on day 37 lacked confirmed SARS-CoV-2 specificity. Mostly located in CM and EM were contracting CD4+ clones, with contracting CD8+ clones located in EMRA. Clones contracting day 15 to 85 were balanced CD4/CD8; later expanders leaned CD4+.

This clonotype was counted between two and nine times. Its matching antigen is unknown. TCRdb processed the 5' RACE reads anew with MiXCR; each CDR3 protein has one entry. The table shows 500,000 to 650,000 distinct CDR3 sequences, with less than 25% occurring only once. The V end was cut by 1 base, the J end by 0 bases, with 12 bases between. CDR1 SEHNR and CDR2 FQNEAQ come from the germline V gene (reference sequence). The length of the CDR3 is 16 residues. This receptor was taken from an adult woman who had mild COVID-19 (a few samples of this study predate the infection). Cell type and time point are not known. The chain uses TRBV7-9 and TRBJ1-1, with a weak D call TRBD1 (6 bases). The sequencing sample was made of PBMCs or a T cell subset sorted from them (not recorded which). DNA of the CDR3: TGTGCCAGCAGCTTAGAGGGTGCAGGGGTGAACACTGAAGCTTTCTTT. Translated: CASSLEGAGVNTEAFF.